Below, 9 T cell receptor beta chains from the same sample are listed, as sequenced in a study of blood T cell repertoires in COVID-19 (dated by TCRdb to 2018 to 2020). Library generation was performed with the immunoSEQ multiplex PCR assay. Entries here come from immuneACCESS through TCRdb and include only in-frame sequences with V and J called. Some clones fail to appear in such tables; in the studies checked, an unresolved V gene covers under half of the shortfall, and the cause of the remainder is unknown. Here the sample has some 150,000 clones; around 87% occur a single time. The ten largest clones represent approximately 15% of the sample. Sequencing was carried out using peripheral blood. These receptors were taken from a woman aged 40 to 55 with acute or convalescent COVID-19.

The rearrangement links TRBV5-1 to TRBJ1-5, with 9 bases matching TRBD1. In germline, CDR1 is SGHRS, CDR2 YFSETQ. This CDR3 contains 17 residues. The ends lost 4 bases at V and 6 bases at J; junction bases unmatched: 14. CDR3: CASSRIPGTGFGQPQHF. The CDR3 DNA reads TGCGCCAGCAGCCGGATACCCGGGACAGGGTTCGGTCAGCCCCAGCATTTT.

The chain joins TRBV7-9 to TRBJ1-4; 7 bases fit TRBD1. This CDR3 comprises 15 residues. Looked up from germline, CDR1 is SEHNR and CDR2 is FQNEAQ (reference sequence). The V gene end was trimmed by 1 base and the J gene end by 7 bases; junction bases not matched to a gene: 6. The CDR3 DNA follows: TGTGCCAGCAGCTTAGGGACAGGATCTTCTGAAAAACTGTTTTTT. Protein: CASSLGTGSSEKLFF. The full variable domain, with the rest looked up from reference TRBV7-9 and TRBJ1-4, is DTGVSQNPRHKITKRGQNVTFRCDPISEHNRLYWYRQTLGQGPEFLTYFQNEAQLEKSRLLSDRFSAERPKGSFSTLEIQRTEQGDSAMYLCASSLGTGSSEKLFFGSGTQLSVL.

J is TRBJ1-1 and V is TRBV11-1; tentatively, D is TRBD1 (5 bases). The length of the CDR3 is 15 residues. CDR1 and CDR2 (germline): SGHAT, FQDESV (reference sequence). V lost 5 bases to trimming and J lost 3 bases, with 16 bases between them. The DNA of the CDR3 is TGTGCCAGCAGCCGAGACAGAGATCGGGACACTGAAGCTTTCTTT. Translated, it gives CASSRDRDRDTEAFF.

The DNA of the CDR3 is TGTGCCACCAGCAGTGAACAGGGGGCCCCCTACGAGCAGTACTTC. It encodes CATSSEQGAPYEQYF. The chain is built from TRBV15 and TRBJ2-7; TRBD1 agrees at 9 bases. This CDR3 is built from 15 residues. Germline CDR1 and CDR2: LNHNV and YYDKDF (reference sequence). Trimming took 3 bases from V and 2 from J; bases not matched to a gene: 5.

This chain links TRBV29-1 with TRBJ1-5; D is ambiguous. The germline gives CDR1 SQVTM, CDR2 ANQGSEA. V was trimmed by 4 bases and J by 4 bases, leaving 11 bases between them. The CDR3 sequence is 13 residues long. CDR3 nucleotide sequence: TGCAGCGTTGGGTACGGGGTAAATCAGCCCCAGCATTTT. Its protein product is CSVGYGVNQPQHF.

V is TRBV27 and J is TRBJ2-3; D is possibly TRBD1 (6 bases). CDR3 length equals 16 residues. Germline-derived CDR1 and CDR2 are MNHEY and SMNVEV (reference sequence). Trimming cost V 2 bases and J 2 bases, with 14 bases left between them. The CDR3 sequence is CASSLLGTLYTDTQYF. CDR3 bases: TGTGCCAGCAGTTTACTCGGGACACTATACACAGATACGCAGTATTTT.

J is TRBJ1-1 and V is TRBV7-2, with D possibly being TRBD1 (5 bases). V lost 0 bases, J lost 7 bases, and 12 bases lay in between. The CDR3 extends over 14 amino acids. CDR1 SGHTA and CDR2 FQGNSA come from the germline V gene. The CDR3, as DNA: TGTGCCAGCAGCTTAGCTAGGGGAACCGTTGAAGCTTTCTTT. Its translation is CASSLARGTVEAFF. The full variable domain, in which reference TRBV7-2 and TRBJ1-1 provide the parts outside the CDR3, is GAGVSQSPSNKVTEKGKDVELRCDPISGHTALYWYRQSLGQGLEFLIYFQGNSAPDKSGLPSDRFSAERTGGSVSTLTIQRTQQEDSAVYLCASSLARGTVEAFFGQGTRLTVV.

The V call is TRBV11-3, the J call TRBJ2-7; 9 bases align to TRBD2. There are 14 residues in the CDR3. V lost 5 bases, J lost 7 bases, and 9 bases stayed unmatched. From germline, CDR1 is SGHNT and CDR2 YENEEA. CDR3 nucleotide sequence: TGTGCCAGCAGCCCGACTAGCGGTCTTTCAGAGCAGTACTTC. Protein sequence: CASSPTSGLSEQYF.

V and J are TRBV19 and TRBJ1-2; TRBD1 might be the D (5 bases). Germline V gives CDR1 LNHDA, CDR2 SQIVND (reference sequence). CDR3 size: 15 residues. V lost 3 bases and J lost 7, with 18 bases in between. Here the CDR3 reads CASSISGGGDRGYTF. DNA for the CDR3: TGTGCCAGTAGTATCTCAGGCGGAGGGGATCGTGGCTACACCTTC.